Listed below are T cell receptor beta chains from one sample, sequenced in a study of shared clonotypes between healthy human individuals. Here immunoSEQ multiplex PCR was the method, and the copy in TCRdb shows in-frame clones only, minus some. The sample contains 2 million to 2.5 million clones, approximately 94% of which appear only once. The material sequenced was naive CD8+ T cells from PBMCs. These TCRs come from a man in his late teens or twenties in good health. Some clones in this sample may be carry-over from other donors' samples. Both conserved end residues are part of each CDR3. The D gene is left open where the match is weak. Expanded clones get a size class; other rows say once, few or many, or leave the size out.

TRBD2	TRBV27	TRBJ2-5	-	CASSSWTSGSETQYF	TGTGCCAGCAGTTCATGGACTAGCGGGAGCGAGACCCAGTACTTC
TRBD1	TRBV4-1	TRBJ2-7	-	CASSQGGGAYEQYF	TGCGCCAGCAGCCAAGGAGGGGGCGCCTACGAGCAGTACTTC
-	TRBV29-1	TRBJ2-2	once	CSVDGNTGELFF	TGCAGCGTTGACGGGAACACCGGGGAGCTGTTTTTT
TRBD1	TRBV28	TRBJ2-5	-	CASSFPGTGTGSDQETQYF	TGTGCCAGCAGTTTTCCGGGGACAGGGACCGGGAGCGACCAAGAGACCCAGTACTTC
-	TRBV10-3	TRBJ1-3	-	CATNPLGRSSKGNTIYF	TGTGCCACGAATCCCCTAGGAAGGTCTAGTAAGGGGAACACCATATATTTT
-	TRBV6-6	TRBJ1-5	-	CASTLSSNQPQHF	TGTGCCAGCACCCTATCCTCGAATCAGCCCCAGCATTTT
-	TRBV10-2	TRBJ2-5	-	CASSESLSQETQYF	TGCGCCAGCAGTGAGTCTCTAAGCCAGGAGACCCAGTACTTC
TRBD1	TRBV12-5	TRBJ1-5	-	CASGTGGRQPQHF	TGTGCTAGTGGTACAGGGGGACGCCAGCCCCAGCATTTT
TRBD1	TRBV6-1	TRBJ1-4	-	CASSPGTGSEKLFF	TGTGCCAGCAGCCCCGGGACAGGTTCTGAAAAACTGTTTTTT
-	TRBV27	TRBJ2-5	-	CASSLSLGQETQYF	TGTGCCAGCAGTTTATCGTTGGGCCAAGAGACCCAGTACTTC
-	TRBV27	TRBJ1-2	-	CATLTTGGSGYTF	TGTGCCACCCTAACCACGGGTGGTAGTGGCTACACCTTC
TRBD1	TRBV19	TRBJ2-2	-	CASSVPRGSYTGELFF	TGTGCCAGTAGTGTCCCCAGGGGGAGTTACACCGGGGAGCTGTTTTTT
-	TRBV28	TRBJ1-5	-	CASTDGYSNQPQHF	TGTGCCAGCACGGACGGCTATAGCAATCAGCCCCAGCATTTT
TRBD2	TRBV7-3	TRBJ2-1	-	CASSLGSPSGGLNEQFF	TGTGCCAGCAGCTTAGGATCCCCTAGCGGGGGCCTCAATGAGCAGTTCTTC
-	TRBV28	TRBJ2-4	-	CASIGLLAKNIQYF	TGTGCCAGCATAGGTCTTCTGGCCAAAAACATTCAGTACTTC
-	TRBV4-1	TRBJ1-4	-	CASSYIGLLNEKLFF	TGCGCCAGCAGCTACATCGGACTCCTCAATGAAAAACTGTTTTTT
-	TRBV7-8	TRBJ2-2	-	CASSLVFLSGELFF	TGTGCCAGCAGCTTAGTTTTTCTCTCCGGGGAGCTGTTTTTT
TRBD2	TRBV15	TRBJ2-7	-	CATSRPLAGLSYEQYF	TGTGCCACCAGCAGACCGTTAGCGGGATTAAGCTACGAGCAGTACTTC
-	TRBV27	TRBJ2-7	-	CASSEGGREQYF	TGTGCCAGCAGCGAAGGAGGACGAGAGCAGTACTTC
-	TRBV19	TRBJ1-5	-	CASSIGGVSNQPQHF	TGTGCCAGTAGTATCGGAGGGGTGAGCAATCAGCCCCAGCATTTT
TRBD1	TRBV13	TRBJ1-2	-	CASSHRQGFYGYTF	TGTGCCAGCAGCCATCGACAGGGGTTCTATGGCTACACCTTC
-	TRBV7-9	TRBJ2-3	-	CASSLTPGGRTDTQYF	TGTGCCAGCAGCTTAACGCCCGGGGGCCGCACAGATACGCAGTATTTT
TRBD1	TRBV6-5	TRBJ2-7	-	CASSPDRGRYEQYF	TGTGCCAGCAGTCCTGACAGGGGGCGGTACGAGCAGTACTTC
-	TRBV19	TRBJ1-1	-	CASVANTEAFF	TGTGCGAGCGTCGCGAACACTGAAGCTTTCTTT